By share, the clone carrying this TCR beta chain counts as medium-sized (0.01 to 0.1%). The data originate from a study of OX40 agonist ivuxolimab in advanced cancers. As for the study in general: Intravenous ivuxolimab was administered to patients every 2 weeks at 0.01 to 10 mg/kg. Three patients responded partially, comprising one with hepatocellular carcinoma and two with cutaneous melanoma.

The CDR3 has 18 residues. Germline V gene lookup returns CDR1 SGHAT and CDR2 FQNNGV. V was clipped by 5 bases and J by 3 bases; unmatched bases: 6. Anyone with autoimmune disease history or systemic immunosuppression was excluded. Assay: immunoSEQ multiplex PCR; the TCRdb copy retains only in-frame clones and omits some. Of roughly 50,000 clones listed, nearly 80% are singletons. Source: CD4+ or CD8+ T cells sorted from blood, taken in a trial of the OX40 agonist ivuxolimab. J is TRBJ2-2 and V is TRBV11-2; TRBD2 matches 16 bases. The receptor was derived from an adult with an advanced solid tumor such as melanoma, head and neck, liver or kidney cancer. DNA of the CDR3: TGTGCCAGCAGCCCGGGACTAGCGGGAGGGCCGCACACCGGGGAGCTGTTTTTT. The encoded protein is CASSPGLAGGPHTGELFF.